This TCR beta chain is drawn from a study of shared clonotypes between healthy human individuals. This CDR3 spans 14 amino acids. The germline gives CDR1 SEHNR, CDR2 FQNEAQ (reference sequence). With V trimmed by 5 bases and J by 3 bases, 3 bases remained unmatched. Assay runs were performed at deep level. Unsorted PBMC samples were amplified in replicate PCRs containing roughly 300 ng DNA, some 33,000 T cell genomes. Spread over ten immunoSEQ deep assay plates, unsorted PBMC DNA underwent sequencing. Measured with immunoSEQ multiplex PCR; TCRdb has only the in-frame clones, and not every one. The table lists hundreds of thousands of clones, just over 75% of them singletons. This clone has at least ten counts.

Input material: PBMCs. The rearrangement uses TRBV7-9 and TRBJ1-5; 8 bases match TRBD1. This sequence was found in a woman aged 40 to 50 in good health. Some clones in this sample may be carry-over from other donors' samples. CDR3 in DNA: TGTGCCAGCAGCGAGACAGGGGTCAATCAGCCCCAGCATTTT. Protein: CASSETGVNQPQHF. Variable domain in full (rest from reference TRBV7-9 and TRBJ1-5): DTGVSQNPRHKITKRGQNVTFRCDPISEHNRLYWYRQTLGQGPEFLTYFQNEAQLEKSRLLSDRFSAERPKGSFSTLEIQRTEQGDSAMYLCASSETGVNQPQHFGDGTRLSIL.